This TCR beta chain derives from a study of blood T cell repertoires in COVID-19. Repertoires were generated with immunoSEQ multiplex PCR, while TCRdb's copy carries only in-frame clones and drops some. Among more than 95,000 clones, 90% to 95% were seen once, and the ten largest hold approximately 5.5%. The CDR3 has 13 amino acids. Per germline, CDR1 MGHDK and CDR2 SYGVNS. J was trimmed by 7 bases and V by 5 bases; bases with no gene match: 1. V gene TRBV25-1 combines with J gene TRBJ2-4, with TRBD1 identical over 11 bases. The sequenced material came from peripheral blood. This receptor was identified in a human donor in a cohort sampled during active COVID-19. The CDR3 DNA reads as TGTGCCAGCAGTTGGGACAGGGGGAACATTCAGTACTTC. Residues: CASSWDRGNIQYF.